This section outlines one TCR beta chain sequence together with its context. Its antigen is unknown. It has no much larger one-base neighbor in the sample; base qualities were not kept. Including cysteine and phenylalanine, the CDR3 has 16 amino acids. Only the CDR3 DNA stays, 48 bases, in frame from base 1. V was cut back by 2 bases and J by 3 bases, leaving a gap of 14 bases between them. Based on the germline V gene, the CDR1 and CDR2 sequences are MNHNS and SASEGT. TCRbeta CDR3 regions were amplified from genomic DNA using the immunoSEQ Assay, a bias-controlled multiplex PCR. The paper's processing steps were these. The number of nucleated cells in each sample was estimated by amplification of reference gene primers within the assay. To quantify the absolute abundance of each unique TCRbeta CDR3 rearrangement, sequence reads were collapsed and filtered. For each sample, productive Simpson clonality was calculated by taking the square root of Simpson's diversity index across productive rearrangements. TCRdb re-hosts the immuneACCESS table, in-frame sequences only. Its copies lack some clones; in the studies checked, an unresolved V gene accounts for under half of them, and the cause for the rest is not known. The V and J calls and clone size come from that table; D and trimming were worked out from the DNA. The sample table contains some 190,000 clones; only one count was recorded for about nine tenths of them. Of the sample, under 2% falls within the top ten clones.

Collaborating institutions collected whole blood in K2EDTA tubes following their own protocols. For TCRbeta analysis, collaborators shipped samples as frozen whole blood, isolated PBMCs, or DNA extracted from either of those sample types. The data stem from a study of blood T cell repertoires in COVID-19 (dated by TCRdb to 2019 to 2021). About the full investigation: Samples from collaborators originated in the United States, Italy and Spain and spanned both the acute and convalescent phases of COVID-19. The repertoires were released in a freely available public database meant as a resource for research on the immune response to SARS-CoV-2. The material from the prospective study consisted of cDNA or gDNA derived from T cells, B-cell-depleted T cells, or PBMCs. HLA class I and class II types, where available, came from metadata supplied by the sample provider rather than from assay-based typing. The samples were drawn from the first 160 participants of the ongoing ImmuneRACE study and from about 1,200 subjects provided by 6 global collaborators. A de-identified subject ID, COVID-19 status, age in years and sex were almost always included in the sample metadata. The dataset comprised deeply sampled blood TCRbeta repertoires from subjects exposed to, actively infected with, or recovered from COVID-19.

Overall results and qualifications from the work: How much clinical and demographic metadata was included differed by source and by participant, and the metadata was provided uncurated.

The rearrangement joined TRBV6-1 to TRBJ2-1; the D gene is perhaps TRBD2, on 6 matching bases. Sequencing used peripheral blood. This TCR derives from a man in his late teens or twenties with active or convalescent COVID-19. The sequenced DNA is TGTGCCAGCAGTGAAAGGTTGGCGGGATACTACAATGAGCAGTTCTTC. It specifies CASSERLAGYYNEQFF.